This TCR beta chain appears in the sequencing data of a study of blood T cell repertoires in COVID-19. About the study: Both acute and convalescent COVID-19 samples were obtained from the United States, Italy and Spain. Sample material is recorded as cDNA or gDNA derived from T cells, B-cell-depleted T cells, or PBMCs.

V dropped 6 bases and J dropped 0; count of bases not matched to a gene: 10. There are 17 residues in the CDR3. Germline V lookup: CDR1 ENHRY, CDR2 SYGVKD. Methods used by the authors: By means of reference gene primer amplification, nucleated cell counts were estimated. Sequencing was performed with immunoSEQ multiplex PCR; in TCRdb, only in-frame clones are kept and a portion is missing. The V and J calls and clone size are taken from that table; D and trimming were inferred from the DNA. This table holds some 130,000 clones, 90% found once. The sequenced sample was peripheral blood. The chain combines TRBV10-3 with TRBJ1-3; TRBD1 agrees at 8 bases. The sequence was obtained from a man aged 45-65 years with active COVID-19. CDR3 DNA: TGTGCCATCAGCGACAGGGGAGGGACCTCCTCTGGAAACACCATATATTTT. Translation gives CAISDRGGTSSGNTIYF.